Listed here are 8 T cell receptor beta chains from one sample, sequenced in a study of blood T cell repertoires in COVID-19. The protocol was immunoSEQ multiplex PCR, while the TCRdb copy is restricted to in-frame clones and leaves out a portion. This table holds some 250,000 clones, more than 75% found once. Sequenced sample: peripheral blood. Receptor source: a woman between 35 and 50 years old who had recovered from COVID-19.

The gene calls are TRBV6-2 or TRBV6-3 and TRBJ2-3, with D perhaps TRBD2 (6 bases). V shed 0 bases and J shed 5 bases, with 12 bases lying between them. CDR3 length equals 15 residues. In germline, CDR1 is MNHEY, CDR2 SVGEGT. Written as DNA, the CDR3 is TGTGCCAGCAGTTACTCGACTAGAGGAGGAGATACGCAGTATTTT. It codes for CASSYSTRGGDTQYF.

In its sample, this clone was seen a few times. The chain couples TRBV5-4 to TRBJ2-7; TRBD2 might be the D (6 bases). V lost 0 bases and J 5 bases, leaving 9 bases between the germline ends. Germline assignment: CDR1 SGHNT and CDR2 YYREEE (reference sequence). The CDR3 is 13 residues long. The CDR3 DNA sequence: TGTGCCAGCAGCTTGGCCCCGGGGGACGAGCAGTACTTC. Protein product: CASSLAPGDEQYF.

This clone was picked up a small number of times. The chain employs TRBV5-8 and TRBJ1-6; the D gene is possibly TRBD1 (6 bases). Germline V gene data show CDR1 as SGHTS and CDR2 as YDEGEE. Trimming stripped 6 bases from V and 10 bases from J, with 20 bases between. The CDR3 sequence is 15 residues long. Here the CDR3 reads CASTLRGSVGSPLHF. CDR3 DNA sequence: TGTGCCAGCACTCTGAGGGGGTCAGTTGGGTCACCCCTCCACTTT.

The rearrangement joins TRBV18 to TRBJ2-1; 9 nucleotides match TRBD1. This CDR3 has 14 residues. Germline-derived CDR1 and CDR2 are KGHSH and LQKENI. J gave up 4 bases and V 6 bases, and 4 bases lay outside the gene matches. CDR3 DNA: TGTGCCAGCTCCCGGGACAGGGCGTACAATGAGCAGTTCTTC. Protein sequence: CASSRDRAYNEQFF.

The chain links TRBV18 to TRBJ1-6; 7 positions agree with TRBD1. The CDR3 is 15 residues long. Germline loops: CDR1 KGHSH, CDR2 LQKENI. V was clipped by 3 bases and J by 9 bases; unmatched bases: 8. CDR3 in amino acids: CASSPDLPGGSPLHF. The DNA of the CDR3 is TGTGCCAGCTCACCGGACCTCCCAGGGGGTTCACCCCTCCACTTT.

The chain employs TRBV7-2 and TRBJ1-5, with 8 bases fitting TRBD1. The V gene end was trimmed by 5 bases and the J gene end by 7 bases; junction bases not matched to a gene: 7. This CDR3 contains 14 residues. The germline gives CDR1 SGHTA, CDR2 FQGNSA. CDR3 protein: CASSTQGGGQPQHF. The CDR3 nucleotides read TGTGCCAGCAGCACACAGGGGGGTGGGCAGCCCCAGCATTTT.

The chain uses TRBV7-2 and TRBJ1-5; 7 bases are a match to TRBD1. V gave up 7 bases and J gave up 2 bases; unmatched junction bases: 8. The CDR3 has 15 amino acids. Germline V gene lookup returns CDR1 SGHTA and CDR2 FQGNSA. The CDR3 sequence is CASTPDRVGNQPQHF. The DNA of the CDR3 is TGTGCCAGCACCCCAGACAGGGTTGGCAATCAGCCCCAGCATTTT.

This chain links TRBV19 with TRBJ2-5; TRBD2 agrees at 11 bases. Trimming cost V 6 bases and J 5 bases; bases outside gene matches: 11. Per germline, CDR1 LNHDA and CDR2 SQIVND (reference sequence). The length of the CDR3 is 16 residues. CDR3 sequence (DNA): TGTGCCAGTAGCCCTCTTCTCCCTAGCGGGAGGGAGACCCAGTACTTC. Protein product: CASSPLLPSGRETQYF.